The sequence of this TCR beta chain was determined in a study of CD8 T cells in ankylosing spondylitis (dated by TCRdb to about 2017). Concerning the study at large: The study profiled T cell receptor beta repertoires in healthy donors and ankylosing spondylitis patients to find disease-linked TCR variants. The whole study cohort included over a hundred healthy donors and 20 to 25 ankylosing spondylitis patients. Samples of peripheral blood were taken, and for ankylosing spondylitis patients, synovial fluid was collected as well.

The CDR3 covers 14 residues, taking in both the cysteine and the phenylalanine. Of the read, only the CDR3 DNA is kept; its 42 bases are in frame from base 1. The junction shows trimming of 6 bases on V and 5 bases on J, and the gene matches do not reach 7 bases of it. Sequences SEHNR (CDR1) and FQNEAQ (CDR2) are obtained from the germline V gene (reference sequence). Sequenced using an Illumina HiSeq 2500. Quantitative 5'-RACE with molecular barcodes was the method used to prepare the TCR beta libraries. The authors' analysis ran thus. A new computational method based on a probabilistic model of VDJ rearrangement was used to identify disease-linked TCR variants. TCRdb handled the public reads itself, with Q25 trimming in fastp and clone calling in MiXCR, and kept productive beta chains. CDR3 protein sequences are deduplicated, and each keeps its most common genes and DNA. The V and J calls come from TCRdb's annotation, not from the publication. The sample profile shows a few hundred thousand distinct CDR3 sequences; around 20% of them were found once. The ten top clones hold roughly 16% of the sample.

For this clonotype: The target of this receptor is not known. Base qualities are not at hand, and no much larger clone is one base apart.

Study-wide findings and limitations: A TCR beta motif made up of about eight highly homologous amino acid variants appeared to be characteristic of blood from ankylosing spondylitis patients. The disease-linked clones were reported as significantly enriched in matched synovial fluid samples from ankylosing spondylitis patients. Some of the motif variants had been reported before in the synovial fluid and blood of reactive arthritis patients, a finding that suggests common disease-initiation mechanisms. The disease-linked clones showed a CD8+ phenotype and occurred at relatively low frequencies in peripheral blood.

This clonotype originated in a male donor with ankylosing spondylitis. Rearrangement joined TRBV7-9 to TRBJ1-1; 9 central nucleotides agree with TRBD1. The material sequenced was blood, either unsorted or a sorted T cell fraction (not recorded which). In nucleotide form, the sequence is TGTGCCAGCAGTCGTACAGGGGGCCTAACTGAAGCTTTCTTT. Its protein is CASSRTGGLTEAFF.